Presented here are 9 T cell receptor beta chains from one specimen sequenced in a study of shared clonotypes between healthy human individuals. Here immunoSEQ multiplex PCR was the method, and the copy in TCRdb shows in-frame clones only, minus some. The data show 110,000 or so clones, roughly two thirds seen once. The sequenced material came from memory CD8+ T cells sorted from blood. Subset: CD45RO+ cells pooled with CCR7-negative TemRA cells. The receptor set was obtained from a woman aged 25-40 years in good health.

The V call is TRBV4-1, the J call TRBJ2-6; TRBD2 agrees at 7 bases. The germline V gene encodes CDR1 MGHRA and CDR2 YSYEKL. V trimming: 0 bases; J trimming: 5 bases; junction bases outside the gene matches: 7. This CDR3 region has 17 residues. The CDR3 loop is CASSQDGWEGWANVLTF. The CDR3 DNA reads TGCGCCAGCAGCCAAGATGGCTGGGAGGGCTGGGCCAACGTCCTGACTTTC.

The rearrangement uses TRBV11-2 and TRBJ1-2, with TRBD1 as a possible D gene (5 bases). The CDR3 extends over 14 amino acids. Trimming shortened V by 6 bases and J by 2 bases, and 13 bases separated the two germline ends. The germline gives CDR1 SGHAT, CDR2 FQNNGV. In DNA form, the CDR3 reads TGTGCCAGCAGTTGGGCCGGGGGGAACTATGGCTACACCTTC. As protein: CASSWAGGNYGYTF.

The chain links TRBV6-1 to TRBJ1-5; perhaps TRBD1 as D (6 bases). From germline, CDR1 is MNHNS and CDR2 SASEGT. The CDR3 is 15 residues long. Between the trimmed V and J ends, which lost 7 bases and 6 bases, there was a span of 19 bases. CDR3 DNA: TGTGCCAGCAACTCAGCCCAACAGGGTGGTCAGCCCCAGCATTTT. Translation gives CASNSAQQGGQPQHF.

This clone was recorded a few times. CDR3 sequence: CASSDTGTSGRCEQYF. The CDR3 nucleotides are TGTGCCAGCAGCGACACCGGGACTAGCGGGCGTTGCGAGCAGTACTTC. The chain combines TRBV12-1 with TRBJ2-7; the table assigns TRBD2, which was not confirmed against the DNA. TRBV12-1 is reported as a pseudogene. CDR3 size: 16 residues.

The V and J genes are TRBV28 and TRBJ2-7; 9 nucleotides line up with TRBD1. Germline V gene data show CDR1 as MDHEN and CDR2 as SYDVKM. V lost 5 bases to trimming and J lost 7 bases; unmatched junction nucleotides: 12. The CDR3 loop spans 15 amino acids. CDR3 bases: TGTGCCAGCAGTAAATCGGACAGGGGATCGGAAGAGCAGTACTTC. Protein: CASSKSDRGSEEQYF.

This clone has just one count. CDR3 region: CASSQDRDSGANVLTF. The CDR3 nucleotides read TGTGCCAGCAGCCAAGATCGGGACTCTGGGGCCAACGTCCTGACTTTC. The chain combines TRBV4-2 with TRBJ2-6, with a weak D call TRBD2 (5 bases). CDR1 and CDR2 (germline): LGHNA, YNFKEQ. V lost 0 bases and J 0 bases, leaving 6 bases between the germline ends. CDR3 length equals 16 residues.

CDR3 amino acids: CASIPGLAGYRTYEQYF. The CDR3 nucleotides read TGCGCCAGCATACCGGGACTAGCGGGTTACCGGACCTACGAGCAGTACTTC. This chain connects TRBV10-2 to TRBJ2-7; 12 bases are shared with TRBD2. V lost 7 bases and J lost 2; bases outside the gene matches: 12. The CDR3 has 17 residues. Germline V gene sequence: CDR1 WSHSY, CDR2 SAAADI.

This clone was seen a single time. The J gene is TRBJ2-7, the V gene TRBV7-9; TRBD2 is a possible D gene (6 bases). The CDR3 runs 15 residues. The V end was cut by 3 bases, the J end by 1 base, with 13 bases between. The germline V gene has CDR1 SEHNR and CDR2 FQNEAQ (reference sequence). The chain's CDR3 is CASSFRGTESYEQYF. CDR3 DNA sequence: TGTGCCAGCAGCTTTCGGGGGACTGAATCCTACGAGCAGTACTTC.

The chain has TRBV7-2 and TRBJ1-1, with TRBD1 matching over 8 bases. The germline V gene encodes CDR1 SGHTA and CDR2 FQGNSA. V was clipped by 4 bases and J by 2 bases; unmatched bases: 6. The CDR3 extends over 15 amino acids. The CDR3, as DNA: TGTGCCAGCAGCTCGAGGACAGGGACAAACACTGAAGCTTTCTTT. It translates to CASSSRTGTNTEAFF.